Detailed here is one TCR beta chain. Its antigen is not known. The V gene's germline CDR1 is SNHLY and CDR2 FYNNEI. V was pared by 2 bases and J by 4 bases, with 7 bases between. This CDR3 spans 13 amino acids. The sample comes from a study of post-analysis software for immune sequencing data. At the level of the study: There were relapsing-remitting, secondary progressive and progressive-relapsing multiple sclerosis among the disease courses included.

Unique molecular identifiers were present in the TCR beta cDNA libraries. The authors obtained roughly 500,000 cDNA molecules from approximately 0.95 to 9.8 million T cells. Each CDR3 protein gets one entry after TCRdb re-called the PCR reads with MiXCR. The table lists about 800,000 distinct CDR3 sequences, 30% of them singletons, with around 0.56% in the top ten. The study, taken as a whole, reports: Patients with multiple sclerosis recorded significantly lower normalized Chao1 diversity than controls, the study found. The five TRBV segments detected at higher frequency in patients than in controls included TRBV5-6, TRBV5-1 and TRBV20-1. Strong same-batch co-clustering of samples appeared with F measure clustering.

This clonotype was sampled from a girl aged 5-17 years with multiple sclerosis. The gene calls are TRBV2 and TRBJ2-3; D tentatively fits TRBD1 or TRBD2 (5 bases each). The sample was blood. The CDR3 nucleotides are TGTGCCAGCAGTGAACGGGGACCAGATACGCAGTATTTT. This codes for CASSERGPDTQYF. The whole variable domain, remainder taken from reference TRBV2 and TRBJ2-3, is EPEVTQTPSHQVTQMGQEVILRCVPISNHLYFYWYRQILGQKVEFLVSFYNNEISEKSEIFDDQFSVERPDGSNFTLKIRSTKLEDSAMYFCASSERGPDTQYFGPGTRLTVL.